These 28 T cell receptor beta chains originate from one sample sequenced in a study of blood T cell repertoires in COVID-19. The method was immunoSEQ multiplex PCR; TCRdb's version includes in-frame clones alone and lacks a portion of them. The table records roughly 150,000 clones, more than 85% of them present only once. The sample taken for sequencing was peripheral blood. The receptors stem from a woman aged 70-85 years with acute or convalescent COVID-19.

This clone was counted only a few times. CDR3 bases: TGTGCCACCCGGGGACAGGGGTTGAACACTGAAGCTTTCTTT. It encodes CATRGQGLNTEAFF. This chain joins TRBV24-1 and TRBJ1-1; 10 bases align to TRBD1. In germline, CDR1 is KGHDR, CDR2 SFDVKD. The CDR3 is made up of 14 amino acids. Trimming cost V 9 bases and J 0 bases; bases outside gene matches: 3.

Written as DNA, the CDR3 is TGTGCCCGCTCTGGGGGGGGAAGCAATCAGCCCCAGCATTTT. Its translation: CARSGGGSNQPQHF. This chain links TRBV24-1 with TRBJ1-5; possibly TRBD1 for D (5 bases). This CDR3 has 14 residues. Trimming stripped 12 bases from V and 1 base from J, with 15 bases between. CDR1 KGHDR and CDR2 SFDVKD come from the germline V gene.

The rearrangement uses TRBV5-8 and TRBJ1-5, with D perhaps matching TRBD1 (6 bases). The CDR3 is 14 amino acids. Germline V gene lookup returns CDR1 SGHTS and CDR2 YDEGEE. V dropped 3 bases and J dropped 10 bases, with 17 bases sitting between them. The chain's CDR3 is CASSSGDRRQPQHF. CDR3 DNA sequence: TGTGCCAGCAGCTCGGGCGACAGGCGTCAACCCCAGCATTTT.

This chain links TRBV18 with TRBJ1-6, with a possible D match to TRBD1 (6 bases). Per germline, CDR1 KGHSH and CDR2 LQKENI. The CDR3 has 14 residues. The V end lost 4 bases, the J end lost 4 bases, and 8 bases lay between the germline ends. CDR3 sequence reads: CASSLGQYNSPLHF. CDR3 bases: TGTGCCAGCTCACTTGGACAGTATAATTCACCCCTCCACTTT. Supplemented by reference TRBV18 and TRBJ1-6, the full variable domain reads NAGVMQNPRHLVRRRGQEARLRCSPMKGHSHVYWYRQLPEEGLKFMVYLQKENIIDESGMPKERFSAEFPKEGPSILRIQQVVRGDSAAYFCASSLGQYNSPLHFGNGTRLTVT.

The rearrangement joins TRBV10-3 to TRBJ1-1; no reliable D call. In germline, CDR1 is ENHRY, CDR2 SYGVKD. The CDR3 is made up of 14 amino acids. V gave up 0 bases and J gave up 8 bases, with 13 bases separating them. CDR3: CAISESSWGEEAFF. The CDR3 region has the DNA TGTGCCATCAGTGAGTCGAGTTGGGGAGAGGAAGCTTTCTTT.

This clone has a handful of counts. The CDR3 DNA follows: TGTGCCACCACATCAGACGGAGCTGTTAATCAGCCCCAGCATTTT. Protein sequence: CATTSDGAVNQPQHF. The genes are TRBV2 and TRBJ1-5; no definite D call. In germline, CDR1 is SNHLY, CDR2 FYNNEI. The CDR3 contains 15 residues. V was clipped by 10 bases and J by 4 bases, with 20 bases between them.

The chain recombines TRBV7-8 with TRBJ2-2; TRBD2 is a possible D gene (6 bases). Trimming took 1 base from V and 6 from J, leaving 15 bases between them. Germline-derived CDR1 and CDR2 are SGHVS and FQNEAQ. The CDR3 totals 16 residues. The CDR3 nucleotides are TGTGCCAGCAGCTTAGTACGGTGGGGGGATCCCGGGGAGCTGTTTTTT. Translating it yields CASSLVRWGDPGELFF.

This chain joins TRBV2 and TRBJ2-1; a possible D gene is TRBD2 (6 bases). Germline V lookup: CDR1 SNHLY, CDR2 FYNNEI. The CDR3 runs 14 residues. V was clipped by 6 bases and J by 6 bases, with 15 bases between them. The CDR3 nucleotides read TGTGCCAGCAGCCGGGACTCTCTTTTCAATGAGCAGTTCTTC. Its protein product is CASSRDSLFNEQFF.

This clone was recorded only once. V is TRBV5-1 and J is TRBJ1-4; a weak D match, TRBD1 (6 bases). Germline values: CDR1 SGHRS, CDR2 YFSETQ. Trimming took off 5 bases at V and 0 bases at J, with 8 bases between the two ends. This CDR3 region has 14 residues. The CDR3 is CASSTGSTNEKLFF. The CDR3 DNA sequence: TGCGCCAGCAGTACAGGGTCAACTAATGAAAAACTGTTTTTT.

This clone was found once. J is TRBJ1-1 and V is TRBV28, with D perhaps TRBD1 (5 bases). The germline V and J ends were trimmed by 3 bases and 0 bases, with 23 bases remaining between them. There are 19 residues in the CDR3. Germline CDR1 is MDHEN and CDR2 is SYDVKM. CDR3 nucleotide sequence: TGTGCCAGCAGTTTCGGGTACAAGGGGCGATCCTTCATGAACACTGAAGCTTTCTTT. It translates to CASSFGYKGRSFMNTEAFF.

The chain couples TRBV6-4 to TRBJ1-1, with TRBD1 matching 8 bases. Trimming cost V 7 bases and J 1 base; bases outside gene matches: 2. The CDR3 extends over 13 amino acids. Germline CDR1 reads MRHNA; CDR2 reads SNTAGT. The CDR3 sequence: CASKGQENTEAFF. In DNA form, the CDR3 reads TGTGCCAGCAAGGGACAGGAGAACACTGAAGCTTTCTTT.

This clone was observed a few times. The genes are TRBV12-3 or TRBV12-4 and TRBJ1-2, with D perhaps matching TRBD1 (5 bases). CDR3 length: 11 amino acids. V was shortened by 8 bases and J by 6 bases, with 10 bases between the two germline ends. The CDR3 protein is CASGGSHGYTF. The CDR3 DNA is TGTGCCAGCGGGGGGAGTCATGGCTACACCTTC.

The sample holds one count of this clone. The rearrangement links TRBV28 to TRBJ2-4; D may be TRBD2 (6 bases). The CDR3 covers 14 residues. V shed 6 bases and J shed 7 bases, with 16 bases lying between them. CDR1 is MDHEN, CDR2 SYDVKM, per germline. The CDR3 spells CASRTPAGSNIQYF. The CDR3 nucleotides read TGTGCCAGCAGAACCCCGGCGGGGTCCAACATTCAGTACTTC.

This clone was observed a single time. The chain carries TRBV6-5 and TRBJ1-2; the match to TRBD1 covers 8 bases. The CDR3 covers 14 residues. V gave up 4 bases and J gave up 8 bases; unmatched junction bases: 9. Germline values: CDR1 MNHEY, CDR2 SVGAGI. The CDR3 coding sequence is TGTGCCAGCAGTTCCGCGGACAGGGTGGGAGGCTACACCTTC. Translation: CASSSADRVGGYTF.

This clone was seen more than once but under ten times. V gene TRBV7-9 combines with J gene TRBJ1-3; D call uncertain. CDR1 is SEHNR, CDR2 FQNEAQ, per germline (reference sequence). The V and J ends lost 1 base and 3 bases respectively, with 13 bases between them. The CDR3 loop spans 16 amino acids. The CDR3 spells CASSLGFETSGNTIYF. For the CDR3, the DNA is TGTGCCAGCAGCTTAGGGTTTGAGACAAGTGGAAACACCATATATTTT.

The chain recombines TRBV14 with TRBJ1-2; D gene uncertain. This CDR3 comprises 16 residues. Germline CDR1 is SGHDN and CDR2 is FVKESK. V was shortened by 0 bases and J by 1 base, with 12 bases between the two germline ends. The CDR3 bases are TGTGCCAGCAGCCAAGATGAGTTACGGGGTAACTATGGCTACACCTTC. Protein sequence: CASSQDELRGNYGYTF.

In DNA form, the CDR3 reads TGTGCCTGGAGTGTACGTGGGCGTTCACCCCTCCACTTT. Translating gives CAWSVRGRSPLHF. The chain links TRBV30 to TRBJ1-6; no definite D call. The CDR3 runs to 13 residues. The germline CDR1 and CDR2 sequences are GTSNPN and SVGIG (reference sequence). Between the trimmed V and J ends, which lost 0 bases and 9 bases, there was a span of 9 bases.

The chain employs TRBV6-4 and TRBJ1-1; D is perhaps TRBD1 (5 bases). Trimming left V 7 bases short and J 6 bases short, with 18 bases between. Per the germline V gene, CDR1 is MRHNA and CDR2 is SNTAGT. The CDR3 covers 14 residues. This chain's CDR3 is CASKGNAQGAEAFF. DNA for the CDR3: TGTGCCAGCAAAGGGAATGCCCAGGGCGCTGAAGCTTTCTTT.

In its sample, this clone was seen once. V is TRBV5-4 and J is TRBJ2-2; D not certain. Germline V gene data show CDR1 as SGHNT and CDR2 as YYREEE (reference sequence). Trimming cost V 5 bases and J 0 bases, with 14 bases left between them. The CDR3 is 16 residues long. CDR3 in amino acids: CASRPGHQTNTGELFF. In DNA, the CDR3 is TGTGCCAGCAGACCAGGCCACCAAACGAACACCGGGGAGCTGTTTTTT.

The CDR3 DNA reads TGTGCCAGCTCACCTCGTCAGGCTAGCACAGATACGCAGTATTTT. Translated, it gives CASSPRQASTDTQYF. The genes are TRBV18 and TRBJ2-3; D gene ambiguous. The V gene lost 3 bases and the J gene lost 0 bases, with 10 bases spanning the gap. CDR3 length: 15 residues. The germline V gene has CDR1 KGHSH and CDR2 LQKENI.

The rearrangement links TRBV5-6 to TRBJ1-1; perhaps TRBD1 as D (6 bases). Germline assignment: CDR1 SGHDT and CDR2 YYEEEE. The CDR3 has 17 residues. Trimming took 4 bases from V and 0 from J, leaving 19 bases between them. The CDR3 nucleotides are TGTGCCAGCAGCCCGGGGAACAGGGCCATTATGAACACTGAAGCTTTCTTT. Translation: CASSPGNRAIMNTEAFF.

The V and J genes are TRBV4-2 and TRBJ2-1; 8 nucleotides agree with TRBD2. This CDR3 region has 16 residues. The V and J ends lost 4 bases and 6 bases, in that order; junction bases with no gene match: 11. Germline loops: CDR1 LGHNA, CDR2 YNFKEQ. The CDR3 nucleotides are TGTGCCAGCAGCCCCCGGACTAGCCGAAGGGTCAATGAGCAGTTCTTC. Its protein is CASSPRTSRRVNEQFF.

The chain uses TRBV10-3 and TRBJ2-3; the D gene is possibly TRBD1 (6 bases). V was clipped by 6 bases and J by 4 bases, with 11 bases between them. CDR1 is ENHRY and CDR2 is SYGVKD in the germline V gene. The CDR3 consists of 13 residues. CDR3 in DNA: TGTGCCATCAGCCCACAGGGTGCAGATACGCAGTATTTT. Its translation: CAISPQGADTQYF.

V is TRBV5-8 and J is TRBJ1-1; unclear D gene. Trimming shortened V by 0 bases and J by 10 bases, and 16 bases separated the two germline ends. Germline CDR1 reads SGHTS; CDR2 reads YDEGEE. The CDR3 is 14 residues long. CDR3 in DNA: TGTGCCAGCAGCTTGGCATACGATTTCAGGATAGCTTTCTTT. Residues: CASSLAYDFRIAFF.

The genes are TRBV18 and TRBJ2-1; D gene unclear. The CDR3 consists of 13 residues. V lost 0 bases and J 9 bases, leaving 9 bases between the germline ends. CDR1 and CDR2 (germline): KGHSH, LQKENI. The DNA for the CDR3 is TGTGCCAGCTCACCACCAGTAGCCGGTGAGCAGTTCTTC. It codes for CASSPPVAGEQFF.

The chain uses TRBV13 and TRBJ2-2, with D possibly matching TRBD1 (5 bases). V lost 2 bases and J 5 bases, leaving 9 bases between the germline ends. The length of the CDR3 is 14 residues. Germline values: CDR1 PRHDT, CDR2 FYEKMQ (reference sequence). CDR3 protein: CASSLKGKTGELFF. In DNA, the CDR3 is TGTGCCAGCAGCTTAAAGGGGAAAACCGGGGAGCTGTTTTTT.

This sequence joins TRBV7-2 and TRBJ2-5, with D perhaps matching TRBD1 (6 bases). CDR1 is SGHTA, CDR2 FQGNSA, per germline. V lost 3 bases and J lost 3, with 11 bases in between. This CDR3 contains 14 residues. The CDR3 reads CASSFQQGEETQYF. The DNA of the CDR3 is TGTGCCAGCAGCTTTCAACAGGGAGAAGAGACCCAGTACTTC.

The rearrangement joins TRBV5-1 to TRBJ1-1; D may be TRBD1 (5 bases). Germline lookup yields CDR1 SGHRS and CDR2 YFSETQ. V lost 7 bases and J 1 base, leaving 17 bases between the germline ends. This CDR3 spans 15 amino acids. The CDR3 DNA reads TGCGCCAGCCACATAGGCGGCGGGGCGAACACTGAAGCTTTCTTT. Its protein is CASHIGGGANTEAFF.